This T cell receptor (beta chain) is drawn from a study of early T cells in non-severe SARS-CoV-2 infection. This clonotype was seen repeatedly, ten times or more. One entry per CDR3 protein results from TCRdb running MiXCR on the 5' RACE reads. The sample includes roughly 77,000 distinct CDR3 sequences, 10% to 15% of them seen just once. The sequenced sample was whole blood. This TCR derives from an adult who was a healthcare worker with PCR-confirmed SARS-CoV-2 infection or an uninfected control (not recorded which).

The CDR3 here is CASKPGQGARGVYGYTF. The CDR3 DNA is TGTGCCAGCAAACCCGGACAGGGGGCGCGGGGTGTATATGGCTACACCTTC. V is TRBV12-3 or TRBV12-4 and J is TRBJ1-2; 11 nucleotides align to TRBD1. With V trimmed by 7 bases and J by 5 bases, 15 bases remained unmatched. The CDR3 consists of 17 residues.